A selection of T cell receptor beta chains follows, all from one sample in a study of T-cell memory formation after mild COVID-19. TCRdb processed the 5' RACE reads anew with MiXCR; each CDR3 protein has one entry. Of about 170,000 distinct CDR3 sequences listed, about an eighth are singletons. Sequencing was done on a sample of PBMCs or a T cell subset sorted from them (not recorded which). These receptors all come from a man aged 18 to 29 who had mild COVID-19 (a few samples of this study predate the infection). Cell type and time point are not known. CDR3s include the opening cysteine and the closing phenylalanine or tryptophan. Fields, in order: D gene, clone size, V gene, J gene, CDR3 protein, CDR3 DNA. The D gene is left open where the match is weak. Part of the rows lack a size; the others show once, few, many or a class for expanded clones.

d_call: .
clone_size: many
v_call: TRBV11-2
j_call: TRBJ1-1
cdr3_aa: CASSLVRQTEAFF
cdr3_nt: TGTGCCAGCAGCTTAGTCAGGCAGACTGAAGCTTTCTTT

d_call: .
clone_size: .
v_call: TRBV7-6
j_call: TRBJ2-7
cdr3_aa: CASSLESGLSYEQYF
cdr3_nt: TGTGCCAGCAGCTTAGAATCGGGACTCTCCTACGAGCAGTACTTC

d_call: .
clone_size: few
v_call: TRBV5-1
j_call: TRBJ2-3
cdr3_aa: CASSFEPSTDTQYF
cdr3_nt: TGCGCCAGCAGCTTTGAACCGAGCACAGATACGCAGTATTTT

d_call: .
clone_size: once
v_call: TRBV6-5
j_call: TRBJ2-1
cdr3_aa: CASSYNGGAEFEQFF
cdr3_nt: TGTGCCAGCAGTTACAACGGGGGCGCAGAGTTTGAGCAGTTCTTC

d_call: TRBD2
clone_size: few
v_call: TRBV7-2
j_call: TRBJ2-3
cdr3_aa: CASSLNGGAGTDTQYF
cdr3_nt: TGTGCCAGCAGCTTAAACGGGGGGGCCGGCACAGATACGCAGTATTTT

d_call: .
clone_size: .
v_call: TRBV7-9
j_call: TRBJ2-4
cdr3_aa: CASSLGMGRGNIQYF
cdr3_nt: TGTGCCAGCAGCTTAGGCATGGGCAGGGGAAACATTCAGTACTTC

d_call: .
clone_size: .
v_call: TRBV12-2
j_call: TRBJ2-5
cdr3_aa: CASRLGSSQETQYF
cdr3_nt: TGTGCAAGTCGCTTAGGGTCCTCCCAAGAGACCCAGTACTTC

d_call: .
clone_size: few
v_call: TRBV4-3
j_call: TRBJ1-2
cdr3_aa: CASSQEGRGYNGYTF
cdr3_nt: TGCGCCAGCAGCCAAGAGGGCAGGGGATACAATGGCTACACCTTC

d_call: TRBD1
clone_size: .
v_call: TRBV9
j_call: TRBJ1-1
cdr3_aa: CASSVSGQPNTEAFF
cdr3_nt: TGTGCCAGCAGCGTATCGGGACAGCCGAACACTGAAGCTTTCTTT

d_call: .
clone_size: few
v_call: TRBV4-1
j_call: TRBJ1-2
cdr3_aa: CASSHGTVSYGYTF
cdr3_nt: TGCGCCAGCAGCCACGGGACTGTCTCCTATGGCTACACCTTC

d_call: .
clone_size: .
v_call: TRBV30
j_call: TRBJ1-1
cdr3_aa: CAWSLTSWNTEAFF
cdr3_nt: TGTGCCTGGAGTTTGACGTCATGGAACACTGAAGCTTTCTTT

d_call: TRBD2
clone_size: .
v_call: TRBV12-3/TRBV12-4
j_call: TRBJ2-2
cdr3_aa: CASTTSGKTGELFF
cdr3_nt: TGTGCCAGCACTACTAGCGGAAAAACCGGGGAGCTGTTTTTT

d_call: .
clone_size: .
v_call: TRBV7-6
j_call: TRBJ1-6
cdr3_aa: CASSLAGSLNSPLHF
cdr3_nt: TGTGCCAGCAGCCTTGCAGGCAGCCTTAATTCACCCCTCCACTTT

d_call: TRBD2
clone_size: few
v_call: TRBV20-1
j_call: TRBJ2-2
cdr3_aa: CSARATSGGANGELFF
cdr3_nt: TGCAGTGCTAGAGCAACTAGCGGGGGGGCCAACGGGGAGCTGTTTTTT

d_call: .
clone_size: .
v_call: TRBV2
j_call: TRBJ2-5
cdr3_aa: CASSEAGVAAQYF
cdr3_nt: TGTGCCAGCAGTGAAGCCGGCGTCGCGGCCCAGTACTTC

d_call: .
clone_size: .
v_call: TRBV10-3
j_call: TRBJ1-2
cdr3_aa: CAISTLTEVDGYTF
cdr3_nt: TGTGCCATCAGCACCCTGACAGAAGTGGATGGCTACACCTTC

d_call: TRBD1
clone_size: .
v_call: TRBV7-9
j_call: TRBJ1-1
cdr3_aa: CASSFTGESEAFF
cdr3_nt: TGTGCCAGCAGCTTCACAGGGGAATCTGAAGCTTTCTTT

d_call: TRBD2
clone_size: .
v_call: TRBV7-6
j_call: TRBJ2-3
cdr3_aa: CASSPRAASGGKDTQYF
cdr3_nt: TGTGCCAGCAGCCCACGAGCTGCTAGCGGGGGAAAGGATACGCAGTATTTT

d_call: TRBD2
clone_size: .
v_call: TRBV7-3
j_call: TRBJ2-1
cdr3_aa: CASSSPGGSGNEQFF
cdr3_nt: TGTGCCAGCAGCTCCCCGGGGGGTAGTGGCAATGAGCAGTTCTTC

d_call: .
clone_size: many
v_call: TRBV5-1
j_call: TRBJ2-2
cdr3_aa: CASSLDPGLAGELFF
cdr3_nt: TGCGCCAGCAGCTTGGACCCGGGATTGGCCGGGGAGCTGTTTTTT

d_call: .
clone_size: .
v_call: TRBV5-1
j_call: TRBJ1-1
cdr3_aa: CASSLGSSAEAFF
cdr3_nt: TGCGCCAGCAGCTTGGGTTCCAGTGCTGAAGCTTTCTTT

d_call: .
clone_size: few
v_call: TRBV7-9
j_call: TRBJ2-3
cdr3_aa: CASSTDSGLTDTQYF
cdr3_nt: TGTGCCAGCAGCACAGATAGCGGACTCACAGATACGCAGTATTTT

d_call: TRBD1
clone_size: .
v_call: TRBV4-3
j_call: TRBJ1-2
cdr3_aa: CASSPDRANYGYTF
cdr3_nt: TGCGCCAGCAGCCCGGACAGGGCGAACTATGGCTACACCTTC

d_call: .
clone_size: .
v_call: TRBV12-3/TRBV12-4
j_call: TRBJ2-2
cdr3_aa: CASTRGRWSGELFF
cdr3_nt: TGTGCCAGCACCCGGGGCCGGTGGTCCGGGGAGCTGTTTTTT

d_call: .
clone_size: many
v_call: TRBV7-2
j_call: TRBJ1-2
cdr3_aa: CASSPGPGYGYTF
cdr3_nt: TGTGCCAGCAGCCCGGGACCCGGCTATGGCTACACCTTC

d_call: .
clone_size: many
v_call: TRBV7-2
j_call: TRBJ1-2
cdr3_aa: CASSLGGGDYGYTF
cdr3_nt: TGTGCCAGCAGCTTAGGAGGGGGGGACTATGGCTACACCTTC

d_call: TRBD1
clone_size: .
v_call: TRBV7-6
j_call: TRBJ2-1
cdr3_aa: CASSPRTGVSYNEQFF
cdr3_nt: TGTGCCAGCAGCCCCCGGACAGGGGTCTCCTACAATGAGCAGTTCTTC

d_call: TRBD1
clone_size: many
v_call: TRBV29-1
j_call: TRBJ2-5
cdr3_aa: CSVERQGGETQYF
cdr3_nt: TGCAGCGTTGAGAGACAGGGTGGAGAGACCCAGTACTTC

d_call: .
clone_size: many
v_call: TRBV27
j_call: TRBJ2-5
cdr3_aa: CASSGGKWVQETQYF
cdr3_nt: TGTGCCAGCAGCGGAGGGAAGTGGGTTCAAGAGACCCAGTACTTC

d_call: .
clone_size: .
v_call: TRBV28
j_call: TRBJ1-5
cdr3_aa: CASIQGLSNQPQHF
cdr3_nt: TGTGCCAGCATCCAGGGACTTAGCAATCAGCCCCAGCATTTT

d_call: .
clone_size: many
v_call: TRBV10-3
j_call: TRBJ2-3
cdr3_aa: CAISGEGWRADTQYF
cdr3_nt: TGTGCCATCAGCGGTGAGGGGTGGCGGGCAGATACGCAGTATTTT